These 28 T cell receptor beta chains originate from one sample sequenced in a study of T-cell reconstitution after alpha-beta-depleted transplantation in children. Preparation of the TCRbeta library used unique molecular identifiers. A single record per CDR3 protein comes from TCRdb applying MiXCR to the PCR reads. The sample carries about 280,000 distinct CDR3 sequences, around 10% recorded once. Material: peripheral blood, obtained 180 days after TCRalphabeta/CD19-depleted stem cell transplant. These receptors were obtained from a male patient between 2 and 15 years old who had a stem cell transplant for chronic granulomatous disease, so the T cells may come from the graft donor.

The table lists this clonotype with many counts. The chain couples TRBV12-3 or TRBV12-4 to TRBJ2-1; 10 bases map to TRBD2. This CDR3 comprises 15 residues. The V and J ends lost 4 bases and 7 bases, in that order; junction bases with no gene match: 7. CDR3 amino acids: CASSSSGRARNEQFF. Here the CDR3 DNA reads TGTGCCAGCAGTTCGAGCGGGAGGGCCCGGAATGAGCAGTTCTTC.

This clonotype was recorded many times. J is TRBJ2-7 and V is TRBV2; D uncertain. V lost 4 bases to trimming and J lost 0 bases, with 10 bases between them. Looked up from germline, CDR1 is SNHLY and CDR2 is FYNNEI. The CDR3 runs to 14 residues. Here the CDR3 reads CASSGTVSSYEQYF. The CDR3 nucleotides read TGTGCCAGCAGTGGGACGGTCAGCTCCTACGAGCAGTACTTC.

This clonotype was seen many times. The chain is built from TRBV4-3 and TRBJ2-1, with 14 bases fitting TRBD2. The V segment lost 2 bases and the J segment 9 bases; nucleotides outside the gene matches: 3. The germline V gene encodes CDR1 LGHNA and CDR2 YSLEER. This CDR3 has 15 amino acids. The CDR3 spells CASSQLGLAGGEQFF. CDR3 nucleotide sequence: TGCGCCAGCAGCCAACTCGGACTAGCGGGAGGTGAGCAGTTCTTC.

Ten or more counts support this clonotype. The chain combines TRBV4-1 with TRBJ1-1; D possibly corresponds to TRBD1 (6 bases). CDR1 MGHRA and CDR2 YSYEKL come from the germline V gene. With 2 bases removed from V and 1 base from J, the gap between germline ends came to 17 bases. CDR3 size: 17 residues. The CDR3 region has the DNA TGCGCCAGCAGCCAACCGTTGGACAGCGCCAAGAACACTGAAGCTTTCTTT. This translates into CASSQPLDSAKNTEAFF.

This clonotype was picked up many times. This sequence joins TRBV3-1 and TRBJ2-3, with D possibly matching TRBD2 (6 bases). The CDR3 runs 15 residues. V was trimmed by 4 bases and J by 6 bases, leaving 17 bases between them. Germline V gene data show CDR1 as LGHDT and CDR2 as YNNKEL (reference sequence). CDR3 in amino acids: CASSPLVGGVDTQYF. Written as DNA, the CDR3 is TGTGCCAGCAGCCCCCTGGTTGGAGGGGTGGATACGCAGTATTTT.

This clonotype was counted many times. The chain links TRBV27 to TRBJ1-5, with no clear D. Deletions cut 6 bases from V and 0 bases from J, with 9 bases between. The CDR3 covers 14 residues. The germline V gene has CDR1 MNHEY and CDR2 SMNVEV (reference sequence). The CDR3 loop is CASRAYYSNQPQHF. For the CDR3, the DNA is TGTGCCAGCAGGGCCTATTATAGCAATCAGCCCCAGCATTTT.

Many counts were recorded for this clonotype. V is TRBV5-4 and J is TRBJ2-5; D gene ambiguous. Germline values: CDR1 SGHNT, CDR2 YYREEE (reference sequence). Trimming pared 0 bases from V and 5 bases from J, leaving 11 bases between. This CDR3 contains 14 residues. The CDR3 reads CASSLVVTQETQYF. Here the CDR3 DNA reads TGTGCCAGCAGCTTGGTCGTTACTCAGGAGACCCAGTACTTC.

The rearrangement links TRBV2 to TRBJ2-5; D gene uncertain. With 2 bases removed from V and 5 bases from J, the gap between germline ends came to 12 bases. The CDR3 length is 14 residues. Germline CDR1 SNHLY, CDR2 FYNNEI. In DNA, the CDR3 is TGTGCCAGCAGTGAACGTTCTATAGAGGAGACCCAGTACTTC. This gives the protein CASSERSIEETQYF.

Concerning this clonotype: A read error is possible here, since a much larger clone lies one base away. The chain couples TRBV7-8 to TRBJ2-7, with D possibly being TRBD1 (5 bases). Germline V lookup: CDR1 SGHVS, CDR2 FQNEAQ. This CDR3 comprises 15 residues. The DNA for the CDR3 is TGTGCCACCAGCTTATTTCAGGGTTACTCCTACGAGCAGTACTTC. Translating gives CATSLFQGYSYEQYF.

This clonotype was seen repeatedly, ten times or more. The chain recombines TRBV6-1 with TRBJ2-1, with D possibly matching TRBD1 (6 bases). Germline-derived CDR1 and CDR2 are MNHNS and SASEGT. With 3 bases removed from V and 10 bases from J, the gap between germline ends came to 25 bases. The CDR3 sequence is 17 residues long. CDR3 sequence: CASSDVFGYLLRGEQFF. The CDR3 bases are TGTGCCAGCAGTGATGTATTTGGGTATTTGCTTAGGGGGGAGCAGTTCTTC.

This clonotype was seen a handful of times. V usage is TRBV1 and J usage is TRBJ2-2. TRBV1 is a listed pseudogene. The CDR3 is made up of 16 amino acids. CDR3 sequence: CTSSQSSGGNTGELFF. The DNA of the CDR3 is TGCACCAGCAGCCAGTCGTCCGGCGGAAACACCGGGGAGCTGTTTTTT.

Worth noting for this clonotype: The junction departs from the called germline gene at one end, perhaps through a read error. J is TRBJ2-7 and V is TRBV5-1; tentatively, D is TRBD2 (6 bases). This CDR3 is built from 16 residues. CDR1 is SGHRS and CDR2 is YFSETQ in the germline V gene. CDR3 DNA sequence: TGCGCCAGCAGCTTGGAGGAGGGCGGGAAGAGGGACGATCAGTACTTC. Its translation is CASSLEEGGKRDDQYF.

This clonotype was seen repeatedly, ten times or more. The genes are TRBV11-2 and TRBJ2-3, with 10 bases fitting TRBD2. This CDR3 contains 16 residues. Trimming at V came to 2 bases and at J to 3 bases, leaving 5 bases not matched to a gene. CDR1 and CDR2 from the germline V gene are SGHAT and FQNNGV. The CDR3 region is CASSLTPSGSTDTQYF. The CDR3 region has the DNA TGTGCCAGCAGCTTAACCCCTAGCGGGAGTACAGATACGCAGTATTTT.

The J gene is TRBJ2-2, the V gene TRBV5-4; TRBD2 is a possible D gene (5 bases). The germline CDR1 and CDR2 sequences are SGHNT and YYREEE (reference sequence). The CDR3 is made up of 16 amino acids. V lost 0 bases and J 4 bases, leaving 13 bases between the germline ends. The CDR3 DNA reads TGTGCCAGCAGCTTGGATAGTTGGGCGGGCACCGGGGAGCTGTTTTTT. Translation: CASSLDSWAGTGELFF.

This clonotype has at least ten counts. This rearrangement joins TRBV5-1 to TRBJ1-2, with D tentatively TRBD1 (5 bases). The CDR3 has 14 amino acids. Trimming cost V 3 bases and J 0 bases, with 9 bases left between them. From germline, CDR1 is SGHRS and CDR2 YFSETQ. The CDR3 loop reads CASSWDAANYGYTF. Written as DNA, the CDR3 is TGCGCCAGCAGCTGGGACGCGGCTAACTATGGCTACACCTTC. The full variable domain, with the rest looked up from reference TRBV5-1 and TRBJ1-2, is KAGVTQTPRYLIKTRGQQVTLSCSPISGHRSVSWYQQTPGQGLQFLFEYFSETQRNKGNFPGRFSGRQFSNSRSEMNVSTLELGDSALYLCASSWDAANYGYTFGSGTRLTVV.

This clonotype was observed at least ten times. V gene TRBV9 combines with J gene TRBJ2-1; 8 bases agree with TRBD2. The CDR3 covers 17 residues. V dropped 1 base and J dropped 5; count of bases not matched to a gene: 11. CDR1 and CDR2 from the germline V gene are SGDLS and YYNGEE. The CDR3 nucleotides are TGTGCCAGCAGCGTACTAGCGGGCGCCACCGGAAACAATGAGCAGTTCTTC. The encoded protein is CASSVLAGATGNNEQFF.

This clonotype was detected a few times. V and J are TRBV12-3 or TRBV12-4 and TRBJ1-1; D remains ambiguous. CDR3 length: 11 amino acids. Trimming pared 6 bases from V and 2 bases from J, leaving 4 bases between. CDR3 sequence: CASRHNTEAFF. Written as DNA, the CDR3 is TGTGCCAGCAGACATAACACTGAAGCTTTCTTT.

The table lists this clonotype with many counts. The chain combines TRBV7-6 with TRBJ2-7, with TRBD2 matching over 11 bases. J gave up 4 bases and V 0 bases, and 2 bases lay outside the gene matches. CDR1 and CDR2 from the germline V gene are SGHVS and FNYEAQ. This CDR3 has 15 amino acids. The CDR3, as DNA: TGTGCCAGCAGCTTAGCGTTAGCGGGAGGGTACGAGCAGTACTTC. Translating gives CASSLALAGGYEQYF.

This clonotype has a count of ten or more. The V call is TRBV20-1, the J call TRBJ2-1; D is uncertain. This CDR3 is 14 amino acids long. The V gene's germline CDR1 is DFQATT and CDR2 SNEGSKA (reference sequence). Trimming took 2 bases from V and 4 from J, leaving 12 bases between them. DNA for the CDR3: TGCAGTGCTAGAACCCCGACCGGGTACAATGAGCAGTTCTTC. This translates into CSARTPTGYNEQFF.

CDR3 loop: CASSFDPGTQYF. CDR3 in DNA: TGTGCCAGCAGTTTCGACCCCGGTACGCAGTATTTT. The chain is built from TRBV28 and TRBJ2-3, with unresolved D. Per the germline V gene, CDR1 is MDHEN and CDR2 is SYDVKM. There are 12 residues in the CDR3. V lost 3 bases, J lost 8 bases, and 9 bases lay in between.

Ten or more counts support this clonotype. This sequence joins TRBV5-1 and TRBJ2-6; 7 bases line up with TRBD1. Germline V CDR1 and CDR2: SGHRS, YFSETQ. V dropped 7 bases and J dropped 0; count of bases not matched to a gene: 10. This CDR3 has 17 amino acids. CDR3 coding DNA: TGCGCCAGCGCTTCGCGACAGGGACCCTCTGGGGCCAACGTCCTGACTTTC. Encoded protein: CASASRQGPSGANVLTF.

This clonotype was recorded many times. The rearrangement joins TRBV28 to TRBJ2-5; possibly TRBD2 for D (6 bases). This CDR3 region has 16 residues. Germline V CDR1 and CDR2: MDHEN, SYDVKM. V lost 3 bases, J lost 3 bases, and 17 bases lay in between. The CDR3 DNA follows: TGTGCCAGCAGTTTGTACATGGGACTCTACAAAGAGACCCAGTACTTC. Amino acid sequence: CASSLYMGLYKETQYF.

V gene TRBV10-3 combines with J gene TRBJ2-3, with 7 bases lining up with TRBD1. With V trimmed by 3 bases and J by 4 bases, 4 bases remained unmatched. This CDR3 comprises 14 residues. Looked up from germline, CDR1 is ENHRY and CDR2 is SYGVKD. CDR3 residues: CAISDYRGADTQYF. Written as DNA, the CDR3 is TGTGCCATCAGTGACTACAGGGGCGCAGATACGCAGTATTTT.

This clonotype showed up many times. The chain employs TRBV15 and TRBJ1-1; possibly TRBD1 for D (5 bases). CDR3 size: 18 residues. Trimming took 0 bases from V and 5 from J, leaving 22 bases between them. Germline CDR1 and CDR2: LNHNV and YYDKDF (reference sequence). The CDR3 sequence is CATSREGFIRARGTEAFF. The DNA of the CDR3 is TGTGCCACCAGCAGAGAAGGTTTTATCAGGGCGCGGGGGACTGAAGCTTTCTTT.

On this clonotype: Since a much larger clone is just one base distant, this may be a read error. The chain carries TRBV27 and TRBJ2-3; no clear D gene. The CDR3 has 13 amino acids. Looked up from germline, CDR1 is MNHEY and CDR2 is SMNVEV (reference sequence). For the CDR3, the DNA is TGTGCCAGCACTTTATCAGCGAGAGATACGCAGTATTTT. This codes for CASTLSARDTQYF.

At least ten counts were recorded for this clonotype. CDR3 loop: CSARNSGGPEQFF. Here the CDR3 DNA reads TGCAGTGCTAGAAATTCGGGGGGACCCGAGCAGTTCTTC. This chain joins TRBV20-1 and TRBJ2-1; 7 nucleotides agree with TRBD2. The CDR3 sequence is 13 residues long. V trimming: 2 bases; J trimming: 10 bases; junction bases outside the gene matches: 8. The germline V gene has CDR1 DFQATT and CDR2 SNEGSKA (reference sequence).

At least ten counts were recorded for this clonotype. The chain has TRBV6-1 and TRBJ1-4, with a possible D match to TRBD1 (6 bases). Trimming stripped 5 bases from V and 7 bases from J, with 17 bases between. Germline-derived CDR1 and CDR2 are MNHNS and SASEGT. The CDR3 contains 15 residues. CDR3 DNA sequence: TGTGCCAGCAGTCCGTCTGGGGGCTGGGGTGAAAAACTGTTTTTT. Translation: CASSPSGGWGEKLFF.

This clonotype was observed at least ten times. The J gene is TRBJ2-3, the V gene TRBV29-1, with a weak D call TRBD2 (6 bases). This CDR3 region has 14 residues. The V gene lost 3 bases and the J gene lost 3 bases, with 13 bases spanning the gap. CDR1 and CDR2 from the germline V gene are SQVTM and ANQGSEA. CDR3 sequence: CSVDTGVWTDTQYF. The CDR3 nucleotides are TGCAGCGTTGACACGGGAGTTTGGACAGATACGCAGTATTTT.